The next 3 T cell receptor beta chains were all read from a single sample in a study of cytomegalovirus exposure and HLA in healthy donors. Libraries were prepared by immunoSEQ multiplex PCR; TCRdb keeps only in-frame clonotypes and omits some of them. The repertoire holds hundreds of thousands of clones, with 87% as singletons. The sample was PBMCs. The receptors stem from a woman aged 18-30 years in good health and CMV-seropositive.

V usage is TRBV7-2 and J usage is TRBJ2-6; 11 nucleotides line up with TRBD1. Germline CDR1 is SGHTA and CDR2 is FQGNSA. V was clipped by 3 bases and J by 1 base; unmatched bases: 5. The CDR3 is 18 residues long. CDR3 bases: TGTGCCAGCAGCTTCGTAGGGACAGGGGGTTCTGGGGCCAACGTCCTGACTTTC. This sequence encodes CASSFVGTGGSGANVLTF.

The chain carries TRBV10-3 and TRBJ2-7; D uncertain. Germline V lookup: CDR1 ENHRY, CDR2 SYGVKD. The length of the CDR3 is 15 residues. Trimming took 3 bases from V and 3 from J, leaving 15 bases between them. CDR3 in amino acids: CAISDSLNPFYEQYF. CDR3 bases: TGTGCCATCAGTGACTCACTGAACCCCTTCTACGAGCAGTACTTC.

The chain combines TRBV7-8 with TRBJ2-4, with TRBD2 identical over 8 bases. Germline CDR1 and CDR2: SGHVS and FQNEAQ. This CDR3 comprises 18 residues. V was clipped by 0 bases and J by 3 bases; unmatched bases: 10. CDR3 in amino acids: CASSLARVVGGDKNIQYF. CDR3 DNA: TGTGCCAGCAGCTTAGCGCGAGTGGTCGGGGGGGACAAAAACATTCAGTACTTC.